Listed here are 14 T cell receptor beta chains from one sample, sequenced in a study of radiation and T cells in renal cell carcinoma. This sample's time point: blood 2 weeks post-SBRT. Indicated treatment: 15 Gy SBRT to primary tumor, nephrectomy 4 weeks later. Here immunoSEQ multiplex PCR was the method, and the copy in TCRdb shows in-frame clones only, minus some. The profile covers approximately 120,000 clones, with about 81% appearing a single time and roughly 6% taken by the ten largest. The sample here was blood, taken from a patient whose treatment included radiotherapy and nephrectomy. These receptors were taken from a man aged 50-59 years with renal cell carcinoma.

The V and J genes are TRBV29-1 and TRBJ2-5, with TRBD2 matching over 11 bases. Germline V CDR1 and CDR2: SQVTM, ANQGSEA. This CDR3 has 13 residues. Trimming took 4 bases from V and 2 from J; bases not matched to a gene: 0. The CDR3 DNA reads as TGCAGCGTTGGACTAGCGGGACAAGAGACCCAGTACTTC. Residues: CSVGLAGQETQYF.

The chain carries TRBV7-8 and TRBJ2-7; 10 bases fit TRBD2. The trim removed 2 bases at V and 7 bases at J, leaving 8 bases unmatched. Germline V gene sequence: CDR1 SGHVS, CDR2 FQNEAQ. This CDR3 contains 15 residues. CDR3 nucleotide sequence: TGTGCCAGCAGCTTAAGAGCGGGAGGGCCGAGAGAGCAGTACTTC. This encodes CASSLRAGGPREQYF.

The chain carries TRBV27 and TRBJ1-1; D is undetermined. There are 14 residues in the CDR3. The germline V gene has CDR1 MNHEY and CDR2 SMNVEV (reference sequence). V lost 7 bases, J lost 4 bases, and 16 bases lay in between. CDR3 sequence reads: CASNEIGSSTEAFF. The CDR3 nucleotides are TGTGCCAGCAACGAAATAGGGTCGAGCACTGAAGCTTTCTTT.

The rearrangement uses TRBV5-1 and TRBJ2-3, with D unclear. The V and J ends lost 1 base and 2 bases respectively, with 5 bases between them. The CDR3 has 13 amino acids. CDR1 and CDR2 (germline): SGHRS, YFSETQ. In nucleotides, the CDR3 is TGCGCCAGCAGCTTGCCTCCCACAGATACGCAGTATTTT. Residues: CASSLPPTDTQYF. Full variable domain (remainder filled in from reference TRBV5-1 and TRBJ2-3): KAGVTQTPRYLIKTRGQQVTLSCSPISGHRSVSWYQQTPGQGLQFLFEYFSETQRNKGNFPGRFSGRQFSNSRSEMNVSTLELGDSALYLCASSLPPTDTQYFGPGTRLTVL.

V and J are TRBV29-1 and TRBJ2-1; D tentatively reads TRBD1 or TRBD2 (5 bases each). Germline V CDR1 and CDR2: SQVTM, ANQGSEA. This CDR3 region has 17 residues. V was shortened by 3 bases and J by 4 bases, with 22 bases between the two germline ends. CDR3: CSVETDGTRTKYNEQFF. Written as DNA, the CDR3 is TGCAGCGTTGAGACAGACGGGACGAGGACGAAATACAATGAGCAGTTCTTC.

The chain employs TRBV9 and TRBJ2-7, with D perhaps TRBD1 or TRBD2 (5 bases each). The germline V and J ends were trimmed by 3 bases and 6 bases, with 13 bases remaining between them. The CDR3 runs 13 residues. The germline CDR1 and CDR2 sequences are SGDLS and YYNGEE. CDR3 nucleotides: TGTGCCAGCAGCGAGCCCGGGGACCGCGAGCAGTACTTC. It specifies CASSEPGDREQYF.

The chain couples TRBV7-9 to TRBJ1-1; D is unclear. V lost 1 base and J 5 bases, leaving 14 bases between the germline ends. Germline V gene sequence: CDR1 SEHNR, CDR2 FQNEAQ (reference sequence). The CDR3 sequence is 15 residues long. DNA of the CDR3: TGTGCCAGCAGCTTAGACCCAGGCGGGAGGACTGAAGCTTTCTTT. Translated: CASSLDPGGRTEAFF.

The J gene is TRBJ2-7, the V gene TRBV19, with a possible D match to TRBD1 (6 bases). V dropped 4 bases and J dropped 0 bases, with 13 bases sitting between them. The CDR3 is 15 amino acids. CDR1 and CDR2 (germline): LNHDA, SQIVND (reference sequence). CDR3: CASSTWTESSYEQYF. Here the CDR3 DNA reads TGTGCCAGTAGTACTTGGACAGAGAGCTCCTACGAGCAGTACTTC.

The V and J genes are TRBV10-1 and TRBJ2-7; TRBD2 agrees at 8 bases. Germline lookup yields CDR1 WNHNN and CDR2 SYGVQD (reference sequence). V shed 3 bases, J shed 2 bases, and the junction held 9 bases outside the gene matches. CDR3 size: 16 residues. CDR3 in amino acids: CASSDPHSGRPYEQYF. The CDR3 bases are TGCGCCAGCAGTGACCCACACAGCGGGAGACCCTACGAGCAGTACTTC.

The chain has TRBV5-1 and TRBJ2-5; no clear D gene. Trimming left V 1 base short and J 0 bases short, with 7 bases between. The CDR3 runs 14 residues. Germline V gives CDR1 SGHRS, CDR2 YFSETQ. The CDR3 region is CASSLWGNQETQYF. The DNA of the CDR3 is TGCGCCAGCAGCTTGTGGGGAAACCAAGAGACCCAGTACTTC.

In DNA, the CDR3 is TGTGCCAGCGACGGGGACAGCTCCTACGAGCAGTACTTC. This codes for CASDGDSSYEQYF. This chain uses TRBV6-1 with TRBJ2-7, with 7 nucleotides matching TRBD1. CDR1 is MNHNS, CDR2 SASEGT, per germline. V dropped 8 bases and J dropped 0; count of bases not matched to a gene: 4. This CDR3 comprises 13 residues.

As concerns this clone: The junction differs from germline at one of its ends, possibly a read error. The chain combines TRBV5-1 with TRBJ2-7; 8 nucleotides match TRBD1. The CDR3 is 11 residues long. CDR1 SGHRS and CDR2 YFSETQ come from the germline V gene. This CDR3 reads CASSLGRQGNF. CDR3 DNA: TGCGCCAGCAGCTTGGGCCGACAGGGGAATTTC.

Only one count was recorded for this clone. The gene calls are TRBV11-2 and TRBJ2-7, with D perhaps matching TRBD1 (6 bases). The CDR3 consists of 13 residues. V lost 5 bases and J 6 bases, leaving 14 bases between the germline ends. Germline V gives CDR1 SGHAT, CDR2 FQNNGV. CDR3 in amino acids: CASSPGTIGEQYF. The CDR3 nucleotides read TGTGCCAGCAGCCCCGGGACAATCGGCGAGCAGTACTTC.

This sequence joins TRBV2 and TRBJ1-4; 9 bases line up with TRBD1. V gave up 5 bases and J gave up 5 bases; unmatched junction bases: 3. Germline V gene sequence: CDR1 SNHLY, CDR2 FYNNEI. There are 14 residues in the CDR3. CDR3 amino acids: CASSTDRGNEKLFF. As DNA, the CDR3 is TGTGCCAGCAGTACGGACAGGGGAAATGAAAAACTGTTTTTT. The whole variable domain, filled in from reference TRBV2 and TRBJ1-4, reads EPEVTQTPSHQVTQMGQEVILRCVPISNHLYFYWYRQILGQKVEFLVSFYNNEISEKSEIFDDQFSVERPDGSNFTLKIRSTKLEDSAMYFCASSTDRGNEKLFFGSGTQLSVL.